The rows below give T cell receptor beta chains drawn from one sample of a study of blood T cell repertoires in COVID-19. Using immunoSEQ multiplex PCR, the repertoire was profiled, and TCRdb retains in-frame clones only, with some absent. This sample has around 260,000 clones; about 86% occur once, and the top ten carry approximately 4%. Material: PBMCs or T cells enriched from blood (not recorded which). Every receptor here comes from a man aged 30 to 39 with acute COVID-19. CDR3s include the opening cysteine and the closing phenylalanine or tryptophan. The D gene is left open where the match is weak. Clone size is stated in some rows and not others, as once, few, many or a class when expanded.

j_call v_call d_call clone_size cdr3_aa cdr3_nt
TRBJ2-3 TRBV5-1 TRBD1 NA CAAGDRNTDTQYF TGCGCCGCCGGGGACAGAAACACAGATACGCAGTATTTT
TRBJ1-5 TRBV5-6 NA NA CASSRAGRNGNQPQHF TGTGCCAGCAGCAGGGCAGGGCGAAACGGCAATCAGCCCCAGCATTTT
TRBJ2-4 TRBV15 NA NA CATLAGQGNVGGNIQYF TGTGCCACCCTAGCGGGACAGGGGAATGTTGGTGGGAACATTCAGTACTTC
TRBJ2-3 TRBV5-1 NA NA CASSIGSTDTQYF TGCGCCAGCAGCATTGGCAGCACAGATACGCAGTATTTT
TRBJ1-5 TRBV28 TRBD1 NA CASSPGDRGRNQPQHF TGTGCCAGCAGTCCGGGGGACAGGGGTCGGAATCAGCCCCAGCATTTT
TRBJ2-1 TRBV19 TRBD2 NA CASRRLAVSYNEQFF TGTGCCAGTAGAAGACTAGCGGTGTCCTACAATGAGCAGTTCTTC
TRBJ2-2 TRBV4-2 NA NA CASSLQGTEAGELFF TGTGCCAGCAGCCTCCAGGGAACCGAAGCCGGGGAGCTGTTTTTT
TRBJ2-4 TRBV5-4 TRBD1 NA CASSSPGQGRNIQYF TGTGCCAGCAGCTCTCCTGGACAGGGGAGAAACATTCAGTACTTC
TRBJ2-1 TRBV2 TRBD2 few CASKREGPNEQFF TGTGCCAGCAAGCGGGAGGGCCCGAATGAGCAGTTCTTC
TRBJ1-6 TRBV18 NA NA CASSVTGQGSPLHF TGTGCCAGCTCAGTCACAGGGCAAGGATCACCCCTCCACTTT
TRBJ2-3 TRBV11-3 NA NA CASSLGTADTQYF TGTGCCAGCAGCTTAGGCACAGCAGATACGCAGTATTTT
TRBJ1-2 TRBV9 TRBD1 once CASSVGQGEPYGYTF TGTGCCAGCAGCGTAGGACAGGGTGAGCCCTATGGCTACACCTTC
TRBJ1-6 TRBV28 NA NA CASRVGNSPLHF TGTGCCAGCAGGGTGGGCAATTCACCCCTCCACTTT
TRBJ1-4 TRBV7-9 TRBD1 few CASSGWTGVTEKLFF TGTGCCAGCAGCGGGTGGACAGGCGTGACTGAAAAACTGTTTTTT
TRBJ1-6 TRBV11-3 NA NA CASSIRVGNSPLHF TGTGCCAGCAGCATCAGGGTTGGGAATTCACCCCTCCACTTT
TRBJ1-3 TRBV25-1 NA NA CASTDTLGSGNTIYF TGTGCCAGCACAGACACTCTGGGCTCTGGAAACACCATATATTTT
TRBJ1-1 TRBV24-1 TRBD1 NA CATSEARTGGGAFF TGTGCCACCAGTGAGGCTCGGACAGGCGGCGGAGCTTTCTTT
TRBJ1-6 TRBV11-1 NA NA CASSLGGYNSPLHF TGTGCCAGCAGCCTGGGGGGATATAATTCACCCCTCCACTTT
TRBJ1-2 TRBV19 TRBD1 NA CASSMGQPRLGYTF TGTGCCAGTAGTATGGGACAGCCACGCCTGGGCTACACCTTC
TRBJ1-5 TRBV5-1 TRBD1 NA CASSPGTGNQPQHF TGCGCCAGCAGCCCCGGGACAGGTAATCAGCCCCAGCATTTT
TRBJ2-3 TRBV5-4 NA NA CASSDQRATDTQYF TGTGCCAGCAGTGATCAGCGGGCCACAGATACGCAGTATTTT
TRBJ2-2 TRBV19 NA NA CASSIVGQLNTGELFF TGTGCCAGTAGTATAGTTGGACAGCTGAACACCGGGGAGCTGTTTTTT
TRBJ2-2 TRBV10-3 TRBD1 NA CAIRDPGQGRIGDTGELFF TGTGCCATCAGGGACCCGGGACAGGGGAGGATTGGGGACACCGGGGAGCTGTTTTTT
TRBJ1-6 TRBV7-6 NA NA CASSSKPPTQGSSYNSPLHF TGTGCCAGCAGTTCAAAACCTCCCACACAGGGAAGCTCCTATAATTCACCCCTCCACTTT
TRBJ2-1 TRBV3-1/TRBV3-2 TRBD2 NA CASKTGGSYNEQFF TGTGCCAGCAAAACGGGGGGCTCCTACAATGAGCAGTTCTTC
TRBJ1-1 TRBV7-9 NA once CASSLAPQGSGTEAFF TGTGCCAGCAGCTTAGCCCCACAGGGAAGCGGCACTGAAGCTTTCTTT
TRBJ2-5 TRBV19 NA NA CASSISGLRGGETQYF TGTGCCAGTAGTATAAGTGGACTAAGAGGAGGGGAGACCCAGTACTTC
TRBJ2-2 TRBV24-1 TRBD1 few CATSETGAGTGELFF TGTGCCACCAGTGAGACAGGGGCCGGCACCGGGGAGCTGTTTTTT
TRBJ1-2 TRBV27 NA NA CASSQRDLRGGYTF TGTGCCAGCAGCCAAAGGGACTTACGTGGAGGCTACACCTTC
TRBJ1-6 TRBV19 TRBD1 NA CASSTDMGQTNSPLHF TGTGCCAGTAGTACAGACATGGGACAGACGAATTCACCCCTCCACTTT
TRBJ1-3 TRBV9 NA NA CASSVDAVLNTIYF TGTGCCAGCAGCGTAGACGCAGTCTTAAACACCATATATTTT
TRBJ2-6 TRBV28 NA NA CASRFQGNGANVLTF TGTGCCAGCAGATTCCAGGGTAATGGGGCCAACGTCCTGACTTTC
TRBJ1-5 TRBV7-2 TRBD1 NA CASSLPGQGHQPQHF TGTGCCAGCAGCTTACCGGGACAGGGGCATCAGCCCCAGCATTTT
TRBJ2-1 TRBV18 NA NA CASSNSWSYNEQFF TGTGCCAGCTCAAATAGTTGGTCCTACAATGAGCAGTTCTTC
TRBJ1-3 TRBV3-1/TRBV3-2 NA NA CASSQVQVGSGNTIYF TGTGCCAGCAGCCAAGTTCAGGTCGGCAGTGGAAACACCATATATTTT
TRBJ2-1 TRBV5-1 TRBD1 NA CASSIDRVNEQFF TGTGCCAGCAGCATAGACAGGGTTAATGAGCAGTTCTTC
TRBJ2-3 TRBV27 TRBD2 NA CASSQPGTSGRGDTQYF TGTGCCAGCAGTCAACCCGGGACTAGCGGACGGGGAGATACGCAGTATTTT
TRBJ1-5 TRBV30 NA few CAWSEGGVYQPQHF TGTGCCTGGAGTGAAGGAGGGGTGTATCAGCCCCAGCATTTT
TRBJ1-1 TRBV28 NA NA CASSPGGGGANTEAFF TGTGCCAGCAGCCCCGGTGGCGGGGGCGCGAACACTGAAGCTTTCTTT
TRBJ2-1 TRBV7-3 TRBD2 NA CASSPTSGSVEQFF TGTGCCAGCAGCCCGACTAGCGGGAGCGTTGAGCAGTTCTTC
TRBJ2-1 TRBV6-4 TRBD2 NA CASSASGRINEQFF TGTGCCAGCAGTGCCAGCGGGAGGATCAATGAGCAGTTCTTC
TRBJ2-2 TRBV10-1 NA NA CARNTGGELFF TGCGCCAGGAATACTGGCGGGGAGCTGTTTTTT
TRBJ1-1 TRBV5-6 TRBD1 NA CASSWVRGSLTEAFF TGTGCCAGCAGCTGGGTCAGGGGGAGTCTGACTGAAGCTTTCTTT
TRBJ1-1 TRBV27 TRBD1 NA CASRKTGTGYGNTEAFF TGTGCCAGCAGAAAAACCGGGACAGGGTATGGGAACACTGAAGCTTTCTTT
TRBJ2-1 TRBV19 NA once CASSILLEFNEQFF TGTGCCAGTAGTATACTGCTGGAGTTCAATGAGCAGTTCTTC
TRBJ2-2 TRBV13 TRBD2 NA CASTVSGRVNTGELFF TGTGCCAGCACCGTAAGCGGGAGGGTGAACACCGGGGAGCTGTTTTTT
TRBJ2-2 TRBV7-2 TRBD1 NA CASSFRTGHTGELFF TGTGCCAGCAGCTTCAGGACAGGGCACACCGGGGAGCTGTTTTTT
TRBJ1-1 TRBV6-5 NA NA CASRLQVNTEAFF TGTGCCAGCAGGCTACAGGTGAACACTGAAGCTTTCTTT
TRBJ1-1 TRBV19 NA NA CASSMNPGRTEAFF TGTGCCAGTAGTATGAATCCGGGTCGGACTGAAGCTTTCTTT
TRBJ1-5 TRBV6-4 NA NA CAGNWRGACDQPQHF TGTGCCGGGAATTGGCGGGGGGCGTGCGATCAGCCCCAGCATTTT
TRBJ1-1 TRBV14 NA NA CASSQVTGNTEAFF TGTGCCAGCAGCCAGGTTACAGGGAACACTGAAGCTTTCTTT
TRBJ2-6 TRBV5-1 NA NA CASSHRTKGNSGANVLTF TGCGCCAGCAGCCATAGGACTAAGGGAAACTCTGGGGCCAACGTCCTGACTTTC
TRBJ1-1 TRBV7-8 NA once CASSLAGIEGTEAFF TGTGCCAGCAGCTTAGCGGGCATTGAGGGAACTGAAGCTTTCTTT
TRBJ2-1 TRBV7-6 NA few CASSSALAAGSHEQFF TGTGCCAGCAGCTCGGCTTTAGCGGCCGGATCCCATGAGCAGTTCTTC
TRBJ2-2 TRBV6-1 TRBD2 NA CASSETSGGAGELFF TGTGCCAGCAGTGAGACTAGCGGGGGGGCCGGGGAGCTGTTTTTT
TRBJ1-1 TRBV15 TRBD1 NA CATTRQGLSEAFF TGTGCCACCACCAGACAGGGGTTATCTGAAGCTTTCTTT
TRBJ1-3 TRBV5-1 NA NA CASSFGVRGNSGNTIYF TGTGCCAGCAGCTTTGGCGTCAGGGGCAACTCTGGAAACACCATATATTTT
TRBJ2-5 TRBV5-8 TRBD2 NA CASSYRTSGSRETQYF TGTGCCAGCAGCTACCGGACTAGCGGGAGTCGAGAGACCCAGTACTTC
TRBJ2-1 TRBV10-3 TRBD2 once CAISGLAGDNEQFF TGTGCCATCAGTGGGTTAGCGGGAGATAATGAGCAGTTCTTC